This T cell receptor (beta chain) was sequenced during a study of cytomegalovirus exposure and HLA in healthy donors. The study's findings and limits: Reportedly, HLA-A and HLA-B alleles of most subjects were accurately predicted from TCR beta. Using the classifier, cytomegalovirus status was reportedly diagnosed with high specificity and sensitivity. V- and J-gene trimming in TCR beta was tied to a missense DCLRE1C variant by an analysis performed later.

PCR amplification relied on 60 Vbeta primers (plus 13 Jbeta primers). Clones were read by immunoSEQ multiplex PCR, and TCRdb kept only the in-frame ones, dropping some. Of about 120,000 clones listed, around 80% are singletons. As to this clone: What it binds is unknown.

Sequenced input: PBMCs. The TCR originated in a man aged 30 to 45 in good health and CMV-seropositive.

In DNA form, the CDR3 reads TGTGCCAGCAGCCCACATTCGACAGCGCTCCAAGAGACCCAGTACTTC. Translated: CASSPHSTALQETQYF. The genes are TRBV11-2 and TRBJ2-5; D possibly corresponds to TRBD1 (5 bases). In germline, CDR1 is SGHAT, CDR2 FQNNGV. Deletions cut 5 bases from V and 1 base from J, with 17 bases between. This CDR3 has 16 amino acids. Complete variable domain (other parts from reference TRBV11-2 and TRBJ2-5): EAGVAQSPRYKIIEKRQSVAFWCNPISGHATLYWYQQILGQGPKLLIQFQNNGVVDDSQLPKDRFSAERLKGVDSTLKIQPAKLEDSAVYLCASSPHSTALQETQYFGPGTRLLVL.